Listed below are T cell receptor beta chains from one sample, sequenced in a study of glioma-infiltrating T cells after dendritic cell vaccination. Produced via immunoSEQ multiplex PCR; TCRdb's table is partial and in-frame only. This table holds more than 85,000 clones, 70% to 90% found once. The sample in question was blood, obtained before dendritic cell vaccination. The receptors stem from a human donor with glioblastoma. Both conserved end residues are part of each CDR3. Not all rows give a size; the values are once, few, many and, for expanded clones, a class.

j_call	v_call	clone_size	cdr3_aa
TRBJ2-7	TRBV13	.	CASSSFGTSAEREQYF
TRBJ2-3	TRBV27	.	CASSPGYLLAGATYTQYF
TRBJ2-1	TRBV7-9	.	CASSFDRGDEQFF
TRBJ2-1	TRBV28	.	CASQTSGQGAGNEQFF
TRBJ1-2	TRBV6-4	.	CASSATGHRHTF
TRBJ2-3	TRBV5-6	.	CASSDWTGARLDTQYF
TRBJ2-7	TRBV7-8	.	CASSFSPGTGSSYEQYF
TRBJ1-3	TRBV5-1	few	CASSLNGVDTIYF
TRBJ2-7	TRBV4-3	.	CASSQEGRTRGTYEQYF
TRBJ1-5	TRBV27	.	CASSGQGNQPQHF
TRBJ2-7	TRBV5-4	.	CASSFGSSYEQYF
TRBJ2-7	TRBV11-2	.	CASSAVASTEQYF
TRBJ2-2	TRBV2	.	CATSRLAATGELFF
TRBJ2-1	TRBV6-5	.	CASSFTTVYNEQFF
TRBJ2-7	TRBV15	.	CATSSERSPLYEQYF
TRBJ2-5	TRBV19	once	CASSKGGTGGETQYF
TRBJ2-3	TRBV11-2	.	CASSPKLNTQYF